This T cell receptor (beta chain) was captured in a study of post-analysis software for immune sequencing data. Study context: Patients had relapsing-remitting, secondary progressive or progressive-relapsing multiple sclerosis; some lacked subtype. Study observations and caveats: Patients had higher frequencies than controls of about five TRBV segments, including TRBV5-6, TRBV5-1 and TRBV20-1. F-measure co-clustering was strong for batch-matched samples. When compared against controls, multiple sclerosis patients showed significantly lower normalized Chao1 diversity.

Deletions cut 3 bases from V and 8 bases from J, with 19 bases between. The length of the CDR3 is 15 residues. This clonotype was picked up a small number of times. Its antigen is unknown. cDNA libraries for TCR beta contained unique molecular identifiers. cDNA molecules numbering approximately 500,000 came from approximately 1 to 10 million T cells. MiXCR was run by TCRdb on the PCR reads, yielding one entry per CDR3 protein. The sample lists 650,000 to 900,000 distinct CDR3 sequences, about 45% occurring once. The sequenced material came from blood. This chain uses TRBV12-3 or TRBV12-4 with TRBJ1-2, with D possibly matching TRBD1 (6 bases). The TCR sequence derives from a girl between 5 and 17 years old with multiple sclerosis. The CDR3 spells CASSLKNRESGGYTF. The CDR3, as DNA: TGTGCCAGCAGTTTGAAGAACAGGGAATCGGGCGGCTACACCTTC.